Below are 18 T cell receptor beta chains sequenced from a single sample in a study of shared clonotypes between healthy human individuals (dated by TCRdb to 2020 to 2021). Preparation of the library involved the immunoSEQ multiplex PCR assay. TCRdb holds this immuneACCESS table with in-frame rearrangements only. Some clones are missing; in checked studies, unresolved V genes explain under half, and the rest has no known cause. This sample is represented by over a million clones; about 76% of them were singletons. The top ten constitute around 1.5% of the sample. The source material was memory CD4+ T cells sorted from blood. The cell subset or site label on this specimen signifies: CD45RA-negative fraction. The receptors stem from a man between 18 and 29 years old in good health.

This clone has only a few counts. V and J are TRBV29-1 and TRBJ1-4; no definite D call. The CDR3 totals 15 residues. V lost 0 bases and J 8 bases, leaving 16 bases between the germline ends. Germline CDR1 and CDR2: SQVTM and ANQGSEA. The CDR3 nucleotides are TGCAGCGTTGAAGATGGTTCAAAAGTTGGGGAAAAACTGTTTTTT. Its protein product is CSVEDGSKVGEKLFF.

V usage is TRBV5-6 and J usage is TRBJ2-2; TRBD2 matches 8 bases. The CDR3 totals 15 residues. Germline V CDR1 and CDR2: SGHDT, YYEEEE. J lost 7 bases, V lost 0 bases, and 5 bases had no gene match. The CDR3 loop reads CASSLEGLGIGELFF. The DNA of the CDR3 is TGTGCCAGCAGCTTGGAGGGACTAGGAATCGGGGAGCTGTTTTTT.

This clone was counted between two and nine times. This chain connects TRBV28 to TRBJ1-4; D not resolved. The CDR3 is made up of 13 amino acids. In germline, CDR1 is MDHEN, CDR2 SYDVKM. V dropped 5 bases and J dropped 7 bases, with 11 bases sitting between them. This CDR3 reads CASSPNKGEKLFF. The CDR3 DNA is TGTGCCAGCAGTCCTAACAAGGGTGAAAAACTGTTTTTT.

The rearrangement joins TRBV28 to TRBJ2-7; 8 positions agree with TRBD1. Germline lookup yields CDR1 MDHEN and CDR2 SYDVKM. The CDR3 contains 14 residues. The V segment lost 5 bases and the J segment 2 bases; nucleotides outside the gene matches: 5. The CDR3 loop is CASSPTGGAYEQYF. CDR3 bases: TGTGCCAGCAGTCCTACAGGGGGAGCCTACGAGCAGTACTTC.

The chain uses TRBV27 and TRBJ1-2; D is uncertain. The CDR3 consists of 13 residues. Germline V CDR1 and CDR2: MNHEY, SMNVEV (reference sequence). V was shortened by 6 bases and J by 4 bases, with 12 bases between the two germline ends. CDR3 amino acids: CASRSQVAYGYTF. The CDR3 nucleotides read TGTGCCAGCAGGAGCCAGGTGGCCTATGGCTACACCTTC.

This rearrangement joins TRBV30 to TRBJ1-2; unclear D gene. The germline V gene has CDR1 GTSNPN and CDR2 SVGIG (reference sequence). Trimming pared 4 bases from V and 3 bases from J, leaving 12 bases between. This CDR3 contains 13 residues. The CDR3 region has the DNA TGTGCCTGGACTGAGACTGCTGACTATGGCTACACCTTC. Translation: CAWTETADYGYTF.

The chain is built from TRBV7-2 and TRBJ2-7; D is undetermined. The CDR3 is made up of 14 amino acids. Trimming left V 4 bases short and J 0 bases short, with 10 bases between. CDR1 and CDR2 from the germline V gene are SGHTA and FQGNSA. CDR3 residues: CASSSGFTSYEQYF. The CDR3 DNA is TGTGCCAGCAGCTCAGGATTTACCTCCTACGAGCAGTACTTC. Full variable domain (outside the CDR3, taken from reference TRBV7-2 and TRBJ2-7): GAGVSQSPSNKVTEKGKDVELRCDPISGHTALYWYRQSLGQGLEFLIYFQGNSAPDKSGLPSDRFSAERTGGSVSTLTIQRTQQEDSAVYLCASSSGFTSYEQYFGPGTRLTVT.

The chain couples TRBV10-1 to TRBJ2-3; TRBD2 matches 11 bases. The V segment lost 0 bases and the J segment 4 bases; nucleotides outside the gene matches: 12. Germline-derived CDR1 and CDR2 are WNHNN and SYGVQD (reference sequence). This CDR3 has 19 amino acids. As DNA, the CDR3 is TGCGCCAGCAGTGAGTCATTGGGCGGTAGCGGGGGGGCCGCAGATACGCAGTATTTT. Translation gives CASSESLGGSGGAADTQYF.

The chain recombines TRBV12-5 with TRBJ2-3; 7 bases map to TRBD2. This CDR3 is built from 15 residues. Trimming removed 2 bases from V and 7 bases from J; junction bases left unmatched: 9. The V gene's germline CDR1 is LGHNT and CDR2 FRNRAP. DNA of the CDR3: TGTGCTAGTGGTTTGCGACTAGCAGCTTCCCATACGCAGTATTTT. This sequence encodes CASGLRLAASHTQYF.

The chain couples TRBV25-1 to TRBJ1-2, with unresolved D. The CDR3 is made up of 14 amino acids. Germline CDR1 is MGHDK and CDR2 is SYGVNS. V dropped 4 bases and J dropped 7 bases, with 16 bases sitting between them. The CDR3 DNA reads TGTGCCAGCAGTGGGAACGGGTTCCGCGGTGGCTACACCTTC. This translates into CASSGNGFRGGYTF.

For the CDR3, the DNA is TGTGCCAGCCAAGGAGGACAGGTGACATACACTGAAGCTTTCTTT. It is translated as CASQGGQVTYTEAFF. This rearrangement joins TRBV7-9 to TRBJ1-1; the match to TRBD1 covers 7 bases. The CDR3 is made up of 15 amino acids. Trimming at V came to 8 bases and at J to 3 bases, leaving 12 bases not matched to a gene. Germline CDR1 reads SEHNR; CDR2 reads FQNEAQ (reference sequence).

The genes are TRBV5-1 and TRBJ1-2; possible D gene TRBD1, 6 bases. Germline assignment: CDR1 SGHRS and CDR2 YFSETQ. This CDR3 has 14 residues. V lost 4 bases to trimming and J lost 6 bases, with 16 bases between them. The CDR3 here is CASSPALTGNGYTF. Here the CDR3 DNA reads TGCGCCAGCAGCCCGGCCCTTACAGGGAATGGCTACACCTTC. Full variable domain (remainder filled in from reference TRBV5-1 and TRBJ1-2): KAGVTQTPRYLIKTRGQQVTLSCSPISGHRSVSWYQQTPGQGLQFLFEYFSETQRNKGNFPGRFSGRQFSNSRSEMNVSTLELGDSALYLCASSPALTGNGYTFGSGTRLTVV.

The V gene is TRBV10-2, the J gene TRBJ2-7; perhaps TRBD2 as D (6 bases). Per the germline V gene, CDR1 is WSHSY and CDR2 is SAAADI. V was cut by 0 bases and J by 2 bases, with 8 bases left in between. The CDR3 extends over 14 amino acids. Here the CDR3 reads CASSESWGAYEQYF. The CDR3, as DNA: TGCGCCAGCAGTGAGTCGTGGGGGGCCTACGAGCAGTACTTC.

This chain joins TRBV6-5 and TRBJ1-4; unclear D gene. CDR1 and CDR2 (germline): MNHEY, SVGAGI. The ends were cut back, 2 bases at V and 9 bases at J, with 13 bases in the middle. The CDR3 runs to 14 residues. The CDR3 DNA follows: TGTGCCAGCAGTTACCTTTCGGACGGTCAAAAACTGTTTTTT. This encodes CASSYLSDGQKLFF.

The genes are TRBV6-6 and TRBJ2-7, with D unclear. Germline CDR1 MNHNY, CDR2 SVGAGI (reference sequence). Trimming stripped 6 bases from V and 0 bases from J, with 6 bases between. CDR3 length: 12 residues. CDR3 nucleotides: TGTGCCAGCAGCCGACACTCCTACGAGCAGTACTTC. This codes for CASSRHSYEQYF.

This rearrangement joins TRBV14 to TRBJ1-1; D is unclear. CDR3 length: 16 amino acids. V was clipped by 3 bases and J by 6 bases, with 20 bases between them. The germline CDR1 and CDR2 sequences are SGHDN and FVKESK. CDR3 residues: CASSHYFAHGYSEAFF. The CDR3 region has the DNA TGTGCCAGCAGCCACTATTTTGCCCATGGTTACTCTGAAGCTTTCTTT.

The CDR3 is CASSVLAGPYVSYEQYF. The CDR3 nucleotides read TGTGCCAGCAGCGTCTTAGCGGGGCCCTATGTATCCTACGAGCAGTACTTC. The V and J genes are TRBV7-2 and TRBJ2-7, with 8 positions matching TRBD2. V lost 5 bases and J lost 1; bases outside the gene matches: 13. The CDR3 is 17 amino acids. Germline V gene lookup returns CDR1 SGHTA and CDR2 FQGNSA.

The chain links TRBV9 to TRBJ1-1; D possibly corresponds to TRBD1 (5 bases). The CDR3 has 13 amino acids. With 3 bases removed from V and 7 bases from J, the gap between germline ends came to 13 bases. CDR1 and CDR2 from the germline V gene are SGDLS and YYNGEE. The CDR3 here is CASSADTGIEAFF. The DNA for the CDR3 is TGTGCCAGCAGCGCGGACACAGGAATTGAAGCTTTCTTT.